The present T cell receptor beta chain was sequenced within a study of T cell changes during pregnancy in multiple sclerosis. Assay: immunoSEQ multiplex PCR; the TCRdb copy retains only in-frame clones and omits some. The table has about 66,000 clones, more than 85% seen once; the top ten hold approximately 5.3%. Per germline, CDR1 SGHVS and CDR2 FQNEAQ. The CDR3 sequence is 14 residues long. Trimming cost V 5 bases and J 6 bases; bases outside gene matches: 9. The clonotype comes from a female donor with multiple sclerosis, enrolled in a pregnancy study. The specimen was CD8+ T cells from peripheral blood mononuclear cells, collected before pregnancy. The chain joins TRBV7-8 to TRBJ1-2; 7 positions agree with TRBD1. CDR3 in amino acids: CASSRTGTDNGYTF. The CDR3 nucleotides are TGTGCCAGCAGCCGGACCGGGACAGACAATGGCTACACCTTC.